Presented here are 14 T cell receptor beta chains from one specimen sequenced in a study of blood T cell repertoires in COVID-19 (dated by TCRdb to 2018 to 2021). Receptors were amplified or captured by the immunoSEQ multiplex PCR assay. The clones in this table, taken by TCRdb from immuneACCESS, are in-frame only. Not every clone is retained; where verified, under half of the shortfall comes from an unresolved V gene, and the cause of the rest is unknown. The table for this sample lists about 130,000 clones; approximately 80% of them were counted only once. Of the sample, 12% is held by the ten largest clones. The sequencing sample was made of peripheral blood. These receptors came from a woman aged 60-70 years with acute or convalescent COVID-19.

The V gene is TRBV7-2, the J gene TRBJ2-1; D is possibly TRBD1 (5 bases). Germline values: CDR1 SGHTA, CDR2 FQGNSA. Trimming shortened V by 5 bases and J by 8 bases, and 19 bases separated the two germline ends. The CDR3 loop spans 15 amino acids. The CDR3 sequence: CASSPGWGPNHEQFF. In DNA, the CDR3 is TGTGCCAGCAGCCCAGGGTGGGGTCCTAACCATGAGCAGTTCTTC.

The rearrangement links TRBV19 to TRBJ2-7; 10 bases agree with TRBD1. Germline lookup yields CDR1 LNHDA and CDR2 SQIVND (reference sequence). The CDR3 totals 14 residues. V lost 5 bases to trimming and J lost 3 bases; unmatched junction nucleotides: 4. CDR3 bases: TGTGCCAGTAGTTCCGGACAGGGGGGCTACGAGCAGTACTTC. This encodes CASSSGQGGYEQYF.

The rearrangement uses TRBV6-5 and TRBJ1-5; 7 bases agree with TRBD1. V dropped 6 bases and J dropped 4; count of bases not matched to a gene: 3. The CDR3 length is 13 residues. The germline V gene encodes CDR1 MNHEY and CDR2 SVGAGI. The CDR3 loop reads CASSGQENQPQHF. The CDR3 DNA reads TGTGCCAGCAGCGGACAGGAAAATCAGCCCCAGCATTTT.

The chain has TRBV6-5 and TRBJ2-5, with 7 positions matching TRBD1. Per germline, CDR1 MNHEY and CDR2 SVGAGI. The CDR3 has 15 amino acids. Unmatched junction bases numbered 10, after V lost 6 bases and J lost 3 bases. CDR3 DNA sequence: TGTGCCAGCAGGGAGACAGGGCGGAACAAAGAGACCCAGTACTTC. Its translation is CASRETGRNKETQYF.

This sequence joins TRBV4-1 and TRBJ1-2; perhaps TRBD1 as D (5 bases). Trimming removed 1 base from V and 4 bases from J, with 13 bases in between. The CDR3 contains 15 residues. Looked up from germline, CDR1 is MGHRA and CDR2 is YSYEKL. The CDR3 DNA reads TGCGCCAGCAGCCAAGTCGCGGGGGTATCCTATGGCTACACCTTC. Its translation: CASSQVAGVSYGYTF.

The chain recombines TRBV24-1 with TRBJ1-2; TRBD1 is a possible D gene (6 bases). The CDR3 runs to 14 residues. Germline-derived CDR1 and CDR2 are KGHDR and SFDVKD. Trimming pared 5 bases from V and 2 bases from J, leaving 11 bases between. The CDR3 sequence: CATSGTADNYGYTF. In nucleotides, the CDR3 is TGTGCCACCAGTGGGACAGCCGACAACTATGGCTACACCTTC.

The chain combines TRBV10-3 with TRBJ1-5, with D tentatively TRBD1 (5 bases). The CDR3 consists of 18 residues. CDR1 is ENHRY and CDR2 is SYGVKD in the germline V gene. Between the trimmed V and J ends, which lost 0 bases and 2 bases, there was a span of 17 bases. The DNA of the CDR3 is TGTGCCATCAGTGAGTCGACTCCGCAGGGTTTGGGCAATCAGCCCCAGCATTTT. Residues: CAISESTPQGLGNQPQHF.

The CDR3 loop is CASSLHRGETQYF. In DNA form, the CDR3 reads TGCGCCAGCAGCTTGCACAGGGGCGAGACCCAGTACTTC. J is TRBJ2-5 and V is TRBV5-1; TRBD1 matches 7 bases. The V gene's germline CDR1 is SGHRS and CDR2 YFSETQ. Trimming removed 1 base from V and 5 bases from J; junction bases left unmatched: 2. The CDR3 totals 13 residues.

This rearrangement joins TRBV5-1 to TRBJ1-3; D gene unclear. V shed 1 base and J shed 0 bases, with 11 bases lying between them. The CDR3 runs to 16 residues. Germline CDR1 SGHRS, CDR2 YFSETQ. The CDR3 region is CASSLWSKSSGNTIYF. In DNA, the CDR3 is TGCGCCAGCAGCTTGTGGAGTAAGAGCTCTGGAAACACCATATATTTT.

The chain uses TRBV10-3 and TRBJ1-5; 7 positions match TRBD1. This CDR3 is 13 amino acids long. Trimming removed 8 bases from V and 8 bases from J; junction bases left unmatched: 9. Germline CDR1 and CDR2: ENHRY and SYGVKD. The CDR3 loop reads CAIGGDREEPQHF. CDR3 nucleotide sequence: TGTGCCATCGGAGGGGACAGAGAGGAGCCCCAGCATTTT.

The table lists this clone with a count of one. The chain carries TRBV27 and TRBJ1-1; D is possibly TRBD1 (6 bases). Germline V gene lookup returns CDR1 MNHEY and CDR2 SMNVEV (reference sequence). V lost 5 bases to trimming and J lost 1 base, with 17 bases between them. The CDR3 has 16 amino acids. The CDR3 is CASSPWGGGANTEAFF. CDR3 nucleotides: TGTGCCAGCAGTCCTTGGGGAGGGGGGGCGAACACTGAAGCTTTCTTT.

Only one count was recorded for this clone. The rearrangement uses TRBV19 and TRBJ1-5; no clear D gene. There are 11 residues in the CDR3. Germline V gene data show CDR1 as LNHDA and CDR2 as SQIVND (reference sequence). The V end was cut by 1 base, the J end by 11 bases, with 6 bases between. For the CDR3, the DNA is TGTGCCAGTAGTATAGGGGCGACCCAGCATTTT. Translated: CASSIGATQHF.

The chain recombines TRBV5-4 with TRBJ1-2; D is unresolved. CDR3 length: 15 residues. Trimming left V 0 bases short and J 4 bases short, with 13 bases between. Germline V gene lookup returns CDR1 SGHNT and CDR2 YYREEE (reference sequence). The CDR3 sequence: CASSLGVGYFYGYTF. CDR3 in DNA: TGTGCCAGCAGCTTGGGAGTGGGCTACTTCTATGGCTACACCTTC.

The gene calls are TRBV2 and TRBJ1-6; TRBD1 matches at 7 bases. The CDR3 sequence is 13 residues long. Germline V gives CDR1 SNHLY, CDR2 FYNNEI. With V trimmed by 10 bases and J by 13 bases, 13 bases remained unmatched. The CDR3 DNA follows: TGTGCCAACAGGGGAGACGGGCGTTCCCCCCTCCACTTT. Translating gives CANRGDGRSPLHF.